One sample yielded the 6 T cell receptor beta chains listed below, sequenced in a study of shared clonotypes between healthy human individuals. Method: immunoSEQ multiplex PCR; TCRdb's copy keeps in-frame clones and lacks some. The table lists about 490,000 clones, 79% of them singletons. Source material: PBMCs. Receptors were obtained from a woman aged 35 to 49 in good health. Some clones in this sample may be carry-over from other donors' samples.

This chain connects TRBV6-5 to TRBJ1-4, with D hard to call. Germline V gene data show CDR1 as MNHEY and CDR2 as SVGAGI. The CDR3 spans 12 residues. V was shortened by 6 bases and J by 8 bases, with 10 bases between the two germline ends. CDR3 bases: TGTGCCAGCAGCCCCGAGGGCGAAAAACTGTTTTTT. It specifies CASSPEGEKLFF.

This chain uses TRBV28 with TRBJ1-2; D perhaps matches TRBD1 (6 bases). Per germline, CDR1 MDHEN and CDR2 SYDVKM. The ends were cut back, 6 bases at V and 8 bases at J, with 22 bases in the middle. The CDR3 extends over 15 amino acids. For the CDR3, the DNA is TGTGCCAGCAGCCTCGGGGGGACATCAGCAGGCGGCTACACCTTC. Protein sequence: CASSLGGTSAGGYTF.

This sequence joins TRBV11-2 and TRBJ2-7, with D perhaps matching TRBD1 (6 bases). Looked up from germline, CDR1 is SGHAT and CDR2 is FQNNGV. Trimming stripped 5 bases from V and 6 bases from J, with 14 bases between. CDR3 size: 13 residues. The CDR3 reads CASSHDRSLEQYF. CDR3 sequence (DNA): TGTGCCAGCAGCCACGACAGGTCCCTCGAGCAGTACTTC.

V is TRBV29-1 and J is TRBJ2-7; D is unresolved. CDR1 is SQVTM and CDR2 is ANQGSEA in the germline V gene. Trimming stripped 4 bases from V and 1 base from J, with 8 bases between. The CDR3 totals 12 residues. The CDR3 reads CSVAKQSYEQYF. Written as DNA, the CDR3 is TGCAGCGTTGCTAAACAGTCCTACGAGCAGTACTTC.

In this sample, this clone turned up a few times. The chain combines TRBV7-9 with TRBJ1-1; no definite D call. There are 14 residues in the CDR3. The ends were cut back, 0 bases at V and 1 base at J, with 6 bases in the middle. Germline V CDR1 and CDR2: SEHNR, FQNEAQ (reference sequence). CDR3 loop: CASSLAGRNTEAFF. Written as DNA, the CDR3 is TGTGCCAGCAGCTTAGCGGGAAGGAACACTGAAGCTTTCTTT. The full variable domain, rest sourced from reference TRBV7-9 and TRBJ1-1, is DTGVSQNPRHKITKRGQNVTFRCDPISEHNRLYWYRQTLGQGPEFLTYFQNEAQLEKSRLLSDRFSAERPKGSFSTLEIQRTEQGDSAMYLCASSLAGRNTEAFFGQGTRLTVV.

This clone occurred a few times. V gene TRBV29-1 combines with J gene TRBJ2-2, with D hard to call. The CDR3 has 12 residues. The ends were cut back, 3 bases at V and 1 base at J, with 3 bases in the middle. Germline V gives CDR1 SQVTM, CDR2 ANQGSEA. For the CDR3, the DNA is TGCAGCGTTGAGGAGAACACCGGGGAGCTGTTTTTT. As protein: CSVEENTGELFF.